Shown below are 25 T cell receptor beta chains from a single sample sequenced in a study of T cells after yellow fever vaccination. TCRdb reanalysed the 5' RACE reads using MiXCR and keeps one entry per CDR3 protein. Here the sample spans 20,000 to 30,000 distinct CDR3 sequences, 4.5% being singletons. The sample consisted of PBMCs, either bulk or a sorted T-cell subset (CD4+, CD8+, memory, or dextramer-sorted; not recorded which), taken on the day of the yellow fever booster vaccination. Receptor source: a man between 18 and 29 years old who received the YFV17D yellow fever vaccine.

This clonotype was recorded at least ten times. The chain carries TRBV7-2 and TRBJ2-1; D unresolved. Germline CDR1 and CDR2: SGHTA and FQGNSA. V lost 2 bases and J 2 bases, leaving 4 bases between the germline ends. The CDR3 is 13 residues long. The CDR3 reads CASSLWAYNEQFF. CDR3 DNA: TGTGCCAGCAGCTTATGGGCCTACAATGAGCAGTTCTTC.

This clonotype has ten or more counts. The chain uses TRBV20-1 and TRBJ2-3, with D possibly matching TRBD2 (5 bases). The CDR3 totals 13 residues. The V end was cut by 6 bases, the J end by 4 bases, with 14 bases between. The germline gives CDR1 DFQATT, CDR2 SNEGSKA (reference sequence). CDR3 bases: TGCAGTGCCCTGGTAGGGCGGGCAGATACGCAGTATTTT. Amino acids: CSALVGRADTQYF.

Many counts were recorded for this clonotype. This chain links TRBV7-2 with TRBJ2-1; D is undetermined. The germline CDR1 and CDR2 sequences are SGHTA and FQGNSA. Trimming removed 8 bases from V and 10 bases from J, with 33 bases in between. The CDR3 extends over 18 amino acids. DNA of the CDR3: TGTGCCAGCCTGCATACAGAGACCAATCGAGTCGGTGTAGGGGAGCAGTTCTTC. Its protein product is CASLHTETNRVGVGEQFF.

There are many counts of this clonotype. The V call is TRBV11-2, the J call TRBJ1-4; D is unresolved. The CDR3 has 17 amino acids. Germline values: CDR1 SGHAT, CDR2 FQNNGV. V lost 1 base and J 2 bases, leaving 14 bases between the germline ends. CDR3 sequence reads: CASSLGPGRSTNEKLFF. CDR3 bases: TGTGCCAGCAGCTTAGGCCCCGGGAGGAGCACTAATGAAAAACTGTTTTTT.

This clonotype was counted a few times. The chain couples TRBV7-2 to TRBJ1-5; no reliable D call. This CDR3 comprises 13 residues. The V gene's germline CDR1 is SGHTA and CDR2 FQGNSA. The ends were cut back, 5 bases at V and 0 bases at J, with 5 bases in the middle. This chain's CDR3 is CASSRYSNQPQHF. The CDR3 coding sequence is TGTGCCAGCAGCCGGTATAGCAATCAGCCCCAGCATTTT. The entire variable domain, with the rest obtained from reference TRBV7-2 and TRBJ1-5, is as follows: GAGVSQSPSNKVTEKGKDVELRCDPISGHTALYWYRQSLGQGLEFLIYFQGNSAPDKSGLPSDRFSAERTGGSVSTLTIQRTQQEDSAVYLCASSRYSNQPQHFGDGTRLSIL.

This clonotype was seen at least ten times. V gene TRBV5-6 combines with J gene TRBJ1-2, with 8 positions matching TRBD1. V dropped 3 bases and J dropped 5; count of bases not matched to a gene: 3. Germline V gives CDR1 SGHDT, CDR2 YYEEEE. The CDR3 has 13 residues. The CDR3 nucleotides read TGTGCCAGCAGCTCGGACAGGGCTTATGGCTACACCTTC. This translates into CASSSDRAYGYTF.

This clonotype was recorded at least ten times. The rearrangement joins TRBV20-1 to TRBJ2-6, with D unresolved. The CDR3 extends over 14 amino acids. V shed 5 bases and J shed 1 base, with 9 bases lying between them. Per the germline V gene, CDR1 is DFQATT and CDR2 is SNEGSKA (reference sequence). CDR3 DNA sequence: TGCAGTGCTGCCGGAGTGTCTGGGGCCAACGTCCTGACTTTC. Translation gives CSAAGVSGANVLTF.

This clonotype was recorded at least ten times. The rearrangement links TRBV5-5 to TRBJ2-2; perhaps TRBD2 as D (6 bases). Looked up from germline, CDR1 is SGHKS and CDR2 is YYEKEE (reference sequence). This CDR3 spans 15 amino acids. The V end was cut by 1 base, the J end by 4 bases, with 11 bases between. CDR3 region: CASSLRRDPTGELFF. CDR3 in DNA: TGTGCCAGCAGCTTGCGGAGGGACCCCACCGGGGAGCTGTTTTTT.

This clonotype was observed at least ten times. The chain links TRBV7-8 to TRBJ1-6; 10 bases fit TRBD1. This CDR3 has 17 amino acids. V trimming: 5 bases; J trimming: 0 bases; junction bases outside the gene matches: 4. CDR1 SGHVS and CDR2 FQNEAQ come from the germline V gene. CDR3 sequence reads: CASSHGQGDSYNSPLHF. DNA of the CDR3: TGTGCCAGCAGCCATGGACAGGGGGACTCCTATAATTCACCCCTCCACTTT.

This clonotype was detected a few times. The V call is TRBV5-1, the J call TRBJ2-5; D gene unclear. This CDR3 has 13 residues. V gave up 4 bases and J gave up 4 bases, with 11 bases separating them. The V gene's germline CDR1 is SGHRS and CDR2 YFSETQ. CDR3 region: CASSQTTGETQYF. The CDR3 coding sequence is TGCGCCAGCAGCCAAACGACGGGAGAGACCCAGTACTTC.

The table lists this clonotype with a count of one. The chain recombines TRBV4-2 with TRBJ2-1; 8 bases match TRBD2. Trimming cost V 0 bases and J 2 bases; bases outside gene matches: 0. The germline V gene encodes CDR1 LGHNA and CDR2 YNFKEQ. The CDR3 is 15 amino acids. This CDR3 reads CASSQDGGAYNEQFF. CDR3 nucleotides: TGTGCCAGCAGCCAAGACGGGGGGGCCTACAATGAGCAGTTCTTC.

This chain links TRBV7-9 with TRBJ1-4; no clear D gene. Trimming removed 8 bases at V and 8 bases at J, with 12 bases between. The CDR3 length is 12 residues. Germline loops: CDR1 SEHNR, CDR2 FQNEAQ (reference sequence). The CDR3 spells CASGDPWEKLFF. The CDR3, as DNA: TGTGCCAGCGGGGATCCCTGGGAAAAACTGTTTTTT.

This clonotype has a count of ten or more. J is TRBJ1-2 and V is TRBV29-1, with TRBD1 identical over 8 bases. This CDR3 comprises 15 residues. Germline CDR1 is SQVTM and CDR2 is ANQGSEA. The V gene end was trimmed by 7 bases and the J gene end by 4 bases; junction bases not matched to a gene: 14. In DNA, the CDR3 is TGCAGCGCGGGCAGGGGGCCGCTGGGGACCTATGGCTACACCTTC. It specifies CSAGRGPLGTYGYTF.

This chain joins TRBV2 and TRBJ2-5, with D perhaps given as TRBD1 or TRBD2 (5 bases each). The V gene's germline CDR1 is SNHLY and CDR2 FYNNEI. The CDR3 has 12 residues. The V end was cut by 7 bases, the J end by 5 bases, with 11 bases between. For the CDR3, the DNA is TGTGCCAGCACTGGGACCTCGGAGACCCAGTACTTC. Its protein product is CASTGTSETQYF.

The V and J genes are TRBV18 and TRBJ2-2; 7 nucleotides align to TRBD2. From germline, CDR1 is KGHSH and CDR2 LQKENI. CDR3 length: 18 residues. Losses at the gene ends were 3 bases for V and 6 bases for J; bases not matched to a gene: 16. The CDR3: CASSPTGGTYLFAGELFF. Here the CDR3 DNA reads TGTGCCAGCTCACCCACCGGGGGGACGTACCTCTTCGCCGGGGAGCTGTTTTTT.

This clonotype was picked up many times. The V and J genes are TRBV18 and TRBJ1-2; possible D gene TRBD1, 5 bases. V was shortened by 1 base and J by 6 bases, with 15 bases between the two germline ends. The length of the CDR3 is 15 residues. Germline CDR1 and CDR2: KGHSH and LQKENI. This CDR3 reads CASSPRGRKQDGYTF. The CDR3 nucleotides are TGTGCCAGCTCACCACGGGGACGGAAACAGGATGGCTACACCTTC.

This clonotype was recorded a few times. This chain uses TRBV2 with TRBJ2-1, with 8 nucleotides matching TRBD2. This CDR3 comprises 13 residues. V shed 7 bases, J shed 9 bases, and the junction held 8 bases outside the gene matches. Germline CDR1 SNHLY, CDR2 FYNNEI. Written as DNA, the CDR3 is TGTGCCAGCAACCGACTAGCGCTGACTGAGCAGTTCTTC. Protein sequence: CASNRLALTEQFF.

This clonotype has at least ten counts. This chain links TRBV2 with TRBJ2-1; no clear D. The CDR3 is 15 amino acids. Germline lookup yields CDR1 SNHLY and CDR2 FYNNEI. The CDR3, as DNA: TGTGCTATGATTGCCGGGTCTCTTAACAACAATGAGCAGTTCTTC. Translated: CAMIAGSLNNNEQFF. Supplemented by reference TRBV2 and TRBJ2-1, the full variable domain reads EPEVTQTPSHQVTQMGQEVILRCVPISNHLYFYWYRQILGQKVEFLVSFYNNEISEKSEIFDDQFSVERPDGSNFTLKIRSTKLEDSAMYFCAMIAGSLNNNEQFFGPGTRLTVL.

There are many counts of this clonotype. The chain combines TRBV7-9 with TRBJ1-1; no definite D call. The length of the CDR3 is 14 residues. The V gene lost 5 bases and the J gene lost 0 bases, with 10 bases spanning the gap. CDR1 SEHNR and CDR2 FQNEAQ come from the germline V gene (reference sequence). The CDR3 DNA follows: TGTGCCAGCAGCCCCCCATTTATGAACACTGAAGCTTTCTTT. As protein: CASSPPFMNTEAFF.

This clonotype was seen at least ten times. The chain links TRBV7-9 to TRBJ2-5; D remains unclear. This CDR3 contains 12 residues. Germline CDR1 is SEHNR and CDR2 is FQNEAQ (reference sequence). V was clipped by 7 bases and J by 5 bases, with 11 bases between them. The DNA for the CDR3 is TGTGCCAGCAATCGCCGCCTCGAGACCCAGTACTTC. The encoded protein is CASNRRLETQYF.

This clonotype was seen at least ten times. The chain carries TRBV12-3 or TRBV12-4 and TRBJ2-1; the D gene is possibly TRBD1 (5 bases). The CDR3 runs 14 residues. Between the trimmed V and J ends, which lost 2 bases and 1 base, there was a span of 6 bases. The CDR3 protein is CASSLPGSYNEQFF. CDR3 sequence (DNA): TGTGCCAGCAGTTTACCAGGGTCCTACAATGAGCAGTTCTTC.

At least ten counts were recorded for this clonotype. The rearrangement joins TRBV20-1 to TRBJ2-3; D is possibly TRBD2 (7 bases). The CDR3 loop spans 14 amino acids. The V end lost 5 bases, the J end lost 2 bases, and 14 bases lay between the germline ends. Germline loops: CDR1 DFQATT, CDR2 SNEGSKA (reference sequence). The chain's CDR3 is CSALGGPFTDTQYF. CDR3 nucleotide sequence: TGCAGTGCTCTGGGGGGGCCTTTCACAGATACGCAGTATTTT.

V usage is TRBV4-1 and J usage is TRBJ2-3; D unclear. The V gene's germline CDR1 is MGHRA and CDR2 YSYEKL. This CDR3 has 15 residues. Trimming took 0 bases from V and 4 from J, leaving 11 bases between them. CDR3 loop: CASSQDRSGADTQYF. CDR3 bases: TGCGCCAGCAGCCAAGATCGTTCTGGCGCAGATACGCAGTATTTT.

The table lists this clonotype with many counts. This chain connects TRBV3-1 to TRBJ2-3, with 9 bases matching TRBD2. V was pared by 4 bases and J by 2 bases, with 4 bases of the junction left unmatched. The CDR3 covers 15 residues. From germline, CDR1 is LGHDT and CDR2 YNNKEL (reference sequence). In DNA form, the CDR3 reads TGTGCCAGCAGCCCGACTAGCGGAGTCACAGATACGCAGTATTTT. Residues: CASSPTSGVTDTQYF.

This clonotype was counted between two and nine times. The J gene is TRBJ2-2, the V gene TRBV19, with D perhaps TRBD1 (6 bases). Trimming took off 10 bases at V and 9 bases at J, with 27 bases between the two ends. Germline assignment: CDR1 LNHDA and CDR2 SQIVND (reference sequence). CDR3 length equals 16 residues. CDR3 sequence: CAIGKQTGLGNRELFF. CDR3 nucleotide sequence: TGTGCCATTGGGAAACAGACAGGCTTGGGTAACCGGGAGCTGTTTTTT.